The next 7 T cell receptor beta chains were all read from a single sample in a study of T cell changes during pregnancy in multiple sclerosis. Sequenced by immunoSEQ multiplex PCR; TCRdb stores in-frame clones only, minus some. This table holds 90,000 to 95,000 clones, 85% to 95% found once. Sequenced here: peripheral blood, sampled before pregnancy. Receptor source: a female donor with multiple sclerosis, enrolled in a pregnancy study.

This chain connects TRBV28 to TRBJ1-5, with unresolved D. Germline V gene lookup returns CDR1 MDHEN and CDR2 SYDVKM. This CDR3 is 15 amino acids long. V lost 6 bases and J lost 0, with 12 bases in between. CDR3 in DNA: TGTGCCAGCAGAGATAGGACTTATAGCAATCAGCCCCAGCATTTT. Its translation: CASRDRTYSNQPQHF. The entire variable domain, with the rest obtained from reference TRBV28 and TRBJ1-5, is as follows: DVKVTQSSRYLVKRTGEKVFLECVQDMDHENMFWYRQDPGLGLRLIYFSYDVKMKEKGDIPEGYSVSREKKERFSLILESASTNQTSMYLCASRDRTYSNQPQHFGDGTRLSIL.

The J gene is TRBJ1-3, the V gene TRBV5-1, with 7 nucleotides matching TRBD1. CDR1 and CDR2 from the germline V gene are SGHRS and YFSETQ. V gave up 4 bases and J gave up 3 bases; unmatched junction bases: 4. This CDR3 is 14 amino acids long. The chain's CDR3 is CASSPDRVGNTIYF. DNA for the CDR3: TGCGCCAGCAGCCCCGACAGGGTTGGAAACACCATATATTTT.

The V call is TRBV11-2, the J call TRBJ2-7; TRBD1 agrees at 7 bases. Germline CDR1 is SGHAT and CDR2 is FQNNGV. After removal of 2 bases from V and 1 base from J, the junction contained 8 bases not matched to a gene. CDR3 length: 16 residues. CDR3 nucleotide sequence: TGTGCCAGCAGCTTAAGGACAGGTACAGCATCCTACGAGCAGTACTTC. This gives the protein CASSLRTGTASYEQYF.

The rearrangement links TRBV30 to TRBJ2-3; D is ambiguous. This CDR3 has 17 residues. The V end lost 0 bases, the J end lost 0 bases, and 16 bases lay between the germline ends. The V gene's germline CDR1 is GTSNPN and CDR2 SVGIG (reference sequence). DNA for the CDR3: TGTGCCTGGAGTGTACTGACAAGCTGGCCGAGCACAGATACGCAGTATTTT. Translated, it gives CAWSVLTSWPSTDTQYF.

The chain uses TRBV4-3 and TRBJ2-5; 9 nucleotides align to TRBD1. Germline values: CDR1 LGHNA, CDR2 YSLEER. The CDR3 contains 12 residues. The V and J ends lost 6 bases and 9 bases, in that order; junction bases with no gene match: 5. The CDR3 loop reads CASSFTGGPQYF. Written as DNA, the CDR3 is TGCGCCAGCAGTTTTACAGGGGGCCCCCAGTACTTC.

In DNA form, the CDR3 reads TGTGCCAGCAGTTTAATCGGGGGGCGCTGGGAAGGGGCTTTCTTT. Amino acids: CASSLIGGRWEGAFF. J is TRBJ1-1 and V is TRBV27; D perhaps matches TRBD1 (6 bases). The V gene's germline CDR1 is MNHEY and CDR2 SMNVEV (reference sequence). Trimming shortened V by 2 bases and J by 11 bases, and 21 bases separated the two germline ends. There are 15 residues in the CDR3.

The chain joins TRBV13 to TRBJ2-5; TRBD2 agrees at 10 bases. The CDR3 is 17 amino acids. The ends lost 5 bases at V and 4 bases at J; junction bases unmatched: 13. CDR1 is PRHDT and CDR2 is FYEKMQ in the germline V gene (reference sequence). Here the CDR3 DNA reads TGTGCCAGCAGCCGGCCCAGCGGGGGGGCGGATGCAGAGACCCAGTACTTC. Translation: CASSRPSGGADAETQYF.